This T cell receptor (beta chain) was found in a study of T cell responses to AZD1222 COVID-19 vaccine. Study-level background: It was second doses at about 4 or about 12 weeks that were pooled. Study-wide findings and caveats: Reports indicate that nearly half of spike-specific TCRs are directed at unmutated variant regions. The breadth and depth of Spike-specific TCRs increased once two AZD1222 doses had been given. Most donors were white British and more were female, and clonal diversity was possibly underestimated.

Measured with immunoSEQ multiplex PCR; TCRdb has only the in-frame clones, and not every one. The repertoire includes about 170,000 clones, around 87% of them detected once, and approximately 7.2% sits in the top ten. As regards this clone: Its specificity is unknown.

The CDR3 spans 15 residues. Trimming at V came to 8 bases and at J to 2 bases, leaving 8 bases not matched to a gene. Germline values: CDR1 LNHDA, CDR2 SQIVND (reference sequence). The sequencing here drew on peripheral blood, taken on day 0 of AZD1222 vaccination. This rearrangement joins TRBV19 to TRBJ1-4, with 7 positions matching TRBD1. The receptor was derived from an adult in good health. The CDR3: CASLPRGLTNEKLFF. The CDR3 DNA is TGTGCCAGTTTACCGAGGGGGCTGACTAATGAAAAACTGTTTTTT.